This T cell receptor beta chain came from a study of early T cells in non-severe SARS-CoV-2 infection. As part of library construction, unique molecular identifiers were attached to individual cDNA molecules. Using its own MiXCR run on the 5' RACE reads, TCRdb lists one record per CDR3 protein. The data show 65,000 to 75,000 distinct CDR3 sequences, with 4.6% seen just once and about 3.6% held by the top ten. Overall study results and limits: Anti-spike CD8 specificities were favored by VDJdb matching, whose results missed private and CD4 specificities.

This clonotype was counted at least ten times. Its antigen remains unknown. Trimming removed 4 bases at V and 3 bases at J, with 7 bases between. The CDR3 runs to 13 residues. Germline V gene sequence: CDR1 SGHTA, CDR2 FQGNSA. The receptor comes from an adult who was a healthcare worker with PCR-confirmed SARS-CoV-2 infection or an uninfected control (not recorded which). The donor label of this sample is uncertain. The chain joins TRBV7-2 to TRBJ1-5; D is uncertain. This sample comprised whole blood, obtained at baseline. CDR3 bases: TGTGCCAGCAGCTCTTGGTTCAATCAGCCCCAGCATTTT. This codes for CASSSWFNQPQHF.